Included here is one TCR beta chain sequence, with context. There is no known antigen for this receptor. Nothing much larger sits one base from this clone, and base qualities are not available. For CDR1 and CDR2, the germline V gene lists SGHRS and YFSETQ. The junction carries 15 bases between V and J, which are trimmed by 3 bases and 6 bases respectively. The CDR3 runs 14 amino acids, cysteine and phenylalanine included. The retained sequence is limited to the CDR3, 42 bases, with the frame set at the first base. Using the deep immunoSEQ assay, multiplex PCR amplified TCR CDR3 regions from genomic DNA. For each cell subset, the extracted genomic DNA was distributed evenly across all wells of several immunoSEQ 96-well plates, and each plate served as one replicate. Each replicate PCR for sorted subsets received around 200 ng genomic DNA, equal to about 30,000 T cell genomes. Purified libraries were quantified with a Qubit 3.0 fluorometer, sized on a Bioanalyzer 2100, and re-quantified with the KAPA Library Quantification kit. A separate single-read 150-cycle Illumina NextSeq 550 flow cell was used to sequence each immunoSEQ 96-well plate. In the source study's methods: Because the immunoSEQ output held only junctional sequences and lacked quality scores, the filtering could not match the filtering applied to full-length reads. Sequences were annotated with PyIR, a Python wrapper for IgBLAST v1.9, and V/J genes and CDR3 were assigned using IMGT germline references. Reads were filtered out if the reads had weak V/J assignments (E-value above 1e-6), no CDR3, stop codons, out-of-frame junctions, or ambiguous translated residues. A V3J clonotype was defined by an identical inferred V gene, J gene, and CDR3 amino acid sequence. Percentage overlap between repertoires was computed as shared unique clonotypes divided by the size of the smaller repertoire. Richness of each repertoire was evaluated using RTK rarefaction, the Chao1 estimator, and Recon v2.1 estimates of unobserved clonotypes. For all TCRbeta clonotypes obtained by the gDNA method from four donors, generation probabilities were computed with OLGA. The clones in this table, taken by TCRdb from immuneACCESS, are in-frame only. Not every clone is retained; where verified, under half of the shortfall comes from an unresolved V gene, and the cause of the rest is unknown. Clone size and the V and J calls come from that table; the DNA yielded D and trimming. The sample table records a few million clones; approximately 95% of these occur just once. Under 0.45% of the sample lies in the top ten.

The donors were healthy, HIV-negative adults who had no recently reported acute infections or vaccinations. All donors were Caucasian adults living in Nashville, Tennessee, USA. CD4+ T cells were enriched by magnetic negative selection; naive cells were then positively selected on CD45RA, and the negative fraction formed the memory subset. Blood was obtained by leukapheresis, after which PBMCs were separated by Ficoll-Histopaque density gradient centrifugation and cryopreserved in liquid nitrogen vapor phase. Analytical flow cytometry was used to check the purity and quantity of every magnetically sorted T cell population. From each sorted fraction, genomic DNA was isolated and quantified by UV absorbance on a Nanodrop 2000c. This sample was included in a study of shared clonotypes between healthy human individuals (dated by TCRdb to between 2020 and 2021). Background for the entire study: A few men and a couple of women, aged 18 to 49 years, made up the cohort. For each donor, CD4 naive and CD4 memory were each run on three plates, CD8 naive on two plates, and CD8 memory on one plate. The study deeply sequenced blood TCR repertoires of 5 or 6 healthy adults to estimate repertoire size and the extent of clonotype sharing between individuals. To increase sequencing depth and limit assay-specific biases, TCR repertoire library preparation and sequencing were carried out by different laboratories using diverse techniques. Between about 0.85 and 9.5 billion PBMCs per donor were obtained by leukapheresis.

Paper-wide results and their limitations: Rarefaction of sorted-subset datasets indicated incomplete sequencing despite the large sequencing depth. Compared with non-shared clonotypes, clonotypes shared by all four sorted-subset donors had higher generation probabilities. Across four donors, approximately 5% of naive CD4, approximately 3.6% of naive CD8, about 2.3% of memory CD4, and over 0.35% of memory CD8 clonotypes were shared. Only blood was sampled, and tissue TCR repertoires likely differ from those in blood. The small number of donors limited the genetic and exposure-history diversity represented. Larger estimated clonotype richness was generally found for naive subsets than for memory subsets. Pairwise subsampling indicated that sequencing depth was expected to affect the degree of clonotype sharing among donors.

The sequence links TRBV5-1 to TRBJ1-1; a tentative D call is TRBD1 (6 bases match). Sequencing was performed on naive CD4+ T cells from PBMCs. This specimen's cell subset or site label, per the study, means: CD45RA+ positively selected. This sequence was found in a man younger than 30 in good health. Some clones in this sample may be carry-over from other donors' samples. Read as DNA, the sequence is TGCGCCAGCAGCTCGCGGACAGTGGGTGCTGAAGCTTTCTTT. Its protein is CASSSRTVGAEAFF.